The next 3 T cell receptor beta chains were all read from a single sample in a study of response to subunit inactivated influenza vaccine. From the RT-PCR reads, TCRdb called clonotypes with MiXCR, one entry per CDR3 protein. Altogether around 180,000 distinct CDR3 sequences are present, about 9% being singletons, with the ten largest covering 11%. The source was non-naive T cells sorted from PBMCs, collected on the day of vaccination. The receptors were gathered from a middle-aged man who received an inactivated influenza vaccine.

At least ten counts were recorded for this clonotype. CDR3 amino acids: CASSQGAGGWTEAFF. DNA of the CDR3: TGCGCCAGCAGCCAAGGGGCAGGGGGATGGACTGAAGCTTTCTTT. This chain connects TRBV4-3 to TRBJ1-1; 7 bases line up with TRBD1. The CDR3 spans 15 residues. CDR1 is LGHNA and CDR2 is YSLEER in the germline V gene. Losses at the gene ends were 1 base for V and 5 bases for J; bases not matched to a gene: 7.

The chain joins TRBV3-1 to TRBJ2-3; D is unclear. The germline V and J ends were trimmed by 4 bases and 7 bases, with 9 bases remaining between them. The CDR3 has 12 residues. The germline V gene encodes CDR1 LGHDT and CDR2 YNNKEL (reference sequence). The CDR3 spells CASSLTEYTQYF. The CDR3 nucleotides are TGTGCCAGCAGCCTGACTGAGTATACGCAGTATTTT.

This clonotype has at least ten counts. The gene calls are TRBV6-2 or TRBV6-3 and TRBJ2-1; TRBD2 agrees at 7 bases. V trimming: 1 base; J trimming: 4 bases; junction bases outside the gene matches: 4. CDR1 is MNHEY, CDR2 SVGEGT, per germline. This CDR3 comprises 15 residues. The CDR3: CASSYLASGYNEQFF. Written as DNA, the CDR3 is TGTGCCAGCAGTTACTTGGCTAGCGGTTACAATGAGCAGTTCTTC.